A selection of T cell receptor beta chains follows, all from one sample in a study of blood T cell repertoires in COVID-19. Profiling relied on immunoSEQ multiplex PCR, and the TCRdb table lists in-frame clones only, not all of them. The table records approximately 220,000 clones, roughly 85% of them present only once. The specimen sequenced was peripheral blood. These receptors all come from a man in his forties or fifties who had recovered from COVID-19. CDR3s leave out the opening cysteine and the closing phenylalanine or tryptophan. A D gene is named only where the DNA matches it firmly.

j_call: TRBJ1-2; d_call: -; v_call: TRBV2; cdr3_aa: ASIGTGTYGYT
j_call: TRBJ1-1; d_call: -; v_call: TRBV13; cdr3_aa: ASSSDKNTEAF
j_call: TRBJ1-2; d_call: -; v_call: TRBV10-2; cdr3_aa: ASSTSGLSYGYT
j_call: TRBJ2-7; d_call: -; v_call: TRBV18; cdr3_aa: ASSPRSAGAFSYEQY
j_call: TRBJ1-2; d_call: -; v_call: TRBV27; cdr3_aa: ASSLSLTGSYGYT
j_call: TRBJ1-4; d_call: TRBD1; v_call: TRBV28; cdr3_aa: ASSPGGRREKLF
j_call: TRBJ2-1; d_call: -; v_call: TRBV7-9; cdr3_aa: ASSTPGGRSYNEQF
j_call: TRBJ1-5; d_call: -; v_call: TRBV11-2; cdr3_aa: ASSLDPPETGQGRNQPQH
j_call: TRBJ1-1; d_call: -; v_call: TRBV6-5; cdr3_aa: ASVEVERVNTEAF
j_call: TRBJ2-1; d_call: -; v_call: TRBV9; cdr3_aa: ASSPRFSSYNEQF
j_call: TRBJ2-7; d_call: TRBD1; v_call: TRBV7-9; cdr3_aa: ASSFRQGNSYEQY
j_call: TRBJ2-4; d_call: TRBD1; v_call: TRBV27; cdr3_aa: ATSTGSLAKNIQY
j_call: TRBJ1-2; d_call: TRBD1; v_call: TRBV3-1/TRBV3-2; cdr3_aa: ASSQAPGTGQANYGYT
j_call: TRBJ2-5; d_call: TRBD1; v_call: TRBV27; cdr3_aa: ASSFRQGARRETQY
j_call: TRBJ2-3; d_call: TRBD2; v_call: TRBV10-1; cdr3_aa: ASSEIAGGKDTQY
j_call: TRBJ2-1; d_call: -; v_call: TRBV28; cdr3_aa: ASSSAAGIYNEQF
j_call: TRBJ2-2; d_call: TRBD1; v_call: TRBV6-5; cdr3_aa: ASSYGTVNTGELF
j_call: TRBJ2-7; d_call: TRBD2; v_call: TRBV11-3; cdr3_aa: ASSLDGGSGSSEQY
j_call: TRBJ2-1; d_call: -; v_call: TRBV3-1/TRBV3-2; cdr3_aa: ASSQGKSGSYNEQF
j_call: TRBJ2-7; d_call: -; v_call: TRBV27; cdr3_aa: ASRTSRYEQY
j_call: TRBJ1-1; d_call: -; v_call: TRBV5-1; cdr3_aa: ASSQNRETNTEAF
j_call: TRBJ2-1; d_call: -; v_call: TRBV5-1; cdr3_aa: ASSLWRSSYNEQF
j_call: TRBJ2-7; d_call: TRBD1; v_call: TRBV7-9; cdr3_aa: ASSLGTGSYEQY
j_call: TRBJ2-5; d_call: TRBD1; v_call: TRBV18; cdr3_aa: ASSHRDRVLETQY
j_call: TRBJ1-5; d_call: -; v_call: TRBV28; cdr3_aa: ASSLAYSNQPQH
j_call: TRBJ1-2; d_call: -; v_call: TRBV2; cdr3_aa: ASRTIYGYT
j_call: TRBJ2-5; d_call: TRBD1; v_call: TRBV5-8; cdr3_aa: ASSLVAGGLGKTQY
j_call: TRBJ2-3; d_call: -; v_call: TRBV6-5; cdr3_aa: ASSYSLGGSDTQY
j_call: TRBJ2-1; d_call: -; v_call: TRBV30; cdr3_aa: AWSVLRGSEQF
j_call: TRBJ2-1; d_call: TRBD2; v_call: TRBV14; cdr3_aa: ASSLTPGLAGEDEQF